A selection of T cell receptor beta chains follows, all from one sample in a study of blood T cell repertoires in COVID-19. TCRdb's copy holds only in-frame clones and misses some; the assay was immunoSEQ multiplex PCR. This sample has more than 150,000 clones, with 78% found just once. The sequenced sample consisted of peripheral blood. All receptors derive from an elderly woman with acute or convalescent COVID-19. Both conserved end residues are trimmed from each CDR3. D genes are given only for firm matches.

v_call: TRBV19
d_call: TRBD2
cdr3_aa: ASSPGLAGGSSYNEQF

v_call: TRBV28
d_call: -
cdr3_aa: ASGLSDRLDTQY

v_call: TRBV2
d_call: -
cdr3_aa: ASTGDSYEQY

v_call: TRBV10-3
d_call: TRBD1
cdr3_aa: AISELGQGVDGYT

v_call: TRBV28
d_call: -
cdr3_aa: ASYPRGRIGTNEQF

v_call: TRBV28
d_call: -
cdr3_aa: ASSSGTHAYEQY

v_call: TRBV2
d_call: -
cdr3_aa: ASSEASGSYNEQF

v_call: TRBV19
d_call: TRBD1
cdr3_aa: ASRDRDRGRNQPQH

v_call: TRBV10-2
d_call: -
cdr3_aa: ASSESRWVGYT

v_call: TRBV6-5
d_call: -
cdr3_aa: ASSSGLDRPLH